A selection of T cell receptor beta chains follows, all from one sample in a study of T cell changes during pregnancy in multiple sclerosis. The assay was immunoSEQ multiplex PCR, and TCRdb's table has in-frame clones only and misses some. The repertoire has approximately 110,000 clones, approximately 90% of them found once; the top ten carry about 1.6%. Sequencing used peripheral blood, obtained in the third trimester of pregnancy. The receptors originated from a female donor with multiple sclerosis, enrolled in a pregnancy study. Each CDR3 is given with its conserved first and last residue. D genes are given only for firm matches. A row's size may be missing; if present it is once, few, many or a size class.

TRBV19,TRBJ2-6,NA,NA,CASSWRHNSGANVLTF,TGTGCCAGTAGTTGGCGACACAACTCTGGGGCCAACGTCCTGACTTTC
TRBV19,TRBJ1-1,NA,NA,CASSSPRGRNTEAFF,TGTGCCAGTAGTAGCCCCCGGGGAAGGAACACTGAAGCTTTCTTT
TRBV7-2,TRBJ2-3,NA,NA,CASSPGPSTQGDTQYF,TGTGCCAGCAGCCCAGGACCGTCTACTCAGGGGGATACGCAGTATTTT
TRBV11-1,TRBJ2-1,NA,NA,CASTQGVYNEQFF,TGTGCCAGCACCCAAGGGGTATACAATGAGCAGTTCTTC
TRBV27,TRBJ2-7,NA,NA,CASRATGTYYEQYF,TGTGCCAGCAGGGCAACCGGGACTTACTACGAGCAGTACTTC
TRBV9,TRBJ2-2,NA,NA,CASSVAAVRVTGELFF,TGTGCCAGCAGCGTAGCGGCAGTCAGGGTTACCGGGGAGCTGTTTTTT
TRBV27,TRBJ2-2,NA,NA,CASSSIGGGVPGELFF,TGTGCCAGCAGTTCCATCGGTGGAGGGGTTCCCGGGGAGCTGTTTTTT
TRBV6-1,TRBJ1-1,TRBD1,few,CASITAQGRDTEAFF,TGTGCCAGCATCACGGCACAGGGGCGGGACACTGAAGCTTTCTTT
TRBV27,TRBJ2-7,NA,NA,CASSPRLFAYEQYF,TGTGCCAGCAGTCCCAGACTGTTTGCCTACGAGCAGTACTTC
TRBV11-2,TRBJ1-6,TRBD1,NA,CASSLLRTGINSPLHF,TGTGCCAGCAGCTTATTGAGGACAGGGATTAATTCACCCCTCCACTTT
TRBV5-6,TRBJ2-5,TRBD1,once,CASRGQGTQETQYF,TGTGCCAGCAGGGGACAGGGTACACAAGAGACCCAGTACTTC
TRBV5-1,TRBJ2-1,TRBD1,NA,CASRTDRGVVHEQFF,TGCGCCAGCAGAACCGACAGGGGGGTTGTCCATGAGCAGTTCTTC
TRBV30,TRBJ1-5,NA,NA,CAWSVREGQPQHF,TGTGCCTGGAGTGTACGGGAGGGTCAGCCCCAGCATTTT
TRBV5-1,TRBJ2-5,NA,NA,CASSLDSGQETQYF,TGCGCCAGCAGCTTGGATAGCGGCCAAGAGACCCAGTACTTC
TRBV9,TRBJ1-1,NA,NA,CASSARTEMNTEAFF,TGTGCCAGCAGCGCCCGGACAGAAATGAACACTGAAGCTTTCTTT
TRBV18,TRBJ2-3,NA,NA,CASSPREVTDTQYF,TGTGCCAGCTCACCACGTGAGGTCACAGATACGCAGTATTTT
TRBV5-8,TRBJ1-5,TRBD1,NA,CASSRRQGAYQPQHF,TGTGCCAGCAGCCGGAGACAGGGGGCCTATCAGCCCCAGCATTTT
TRBV6-1,TRBJ2-3,NA,NA,CASTPGRFTDTQYF,TGTGCGAGCACTCCGGGAAGATTCACAGATACGCAGTATTTT
TRBV7-9,TRBJ1-4,NA,NA,CASSLSRTVGEKLFF,TGTGCCAGCAGCTTAAGTAGGACAGTGGGCGAAAAACTGTTTTTT
TRBV18,TRBJ2-5,NA,NA,CASSPRRSLQETQYF,TGTGCCAGCTCACCCCGCAGGTCCCTACAAGAGACCCAGTACTTC
TRBV29-1,TRBJ2-3,TRBD2,NA,CSVEQAGGPDTQYF,TGCAGCGTTGAGCAAGCGGGAGGGCCTGATACGCAGTATTTT
TRBV19,TRBJ1-1,TRBD1,NA,CASKTGLNTEAFF,TGTGCCAGCAAGACAGGGTTGAACACTGAAGCTTTCTTT
TRBV29-1,TRBJ1-1,NA,once,CSVQTYTEAFF,TGCAGCGTACAAACCTACACTGAAGCTTTCTTT
TRBV7-9,TRBJ2-7,NA,once,CASSFLAPSYEQYF,TGTGCCAGCAGCTTCCTAGCCCCTTCCTACGAGCAGTACTTC
TRBV19,TRBJ1-6,TRBD1,few,CASSMGDRGVADLSPLHF,TGTGCCAGTAGTATGGGGGACAGGGGAGTAGCAGATCTTTCACCCCTCCACTTT
TRBV27,TRBJ1-5,NA,NA,CASSLEGRNQPQHF,TGTGCCAGCAGTTTAGAGGGCAGGAATCAGCCCCAGCATTTT